Listed below are T cell receptor beta chains from one sample, sequenced in a study of CD8 T cells in Susac syndrome. TCRdb ran MiXCR on the immunoSEQ multiplex PCR reads and lists one entry per CDR3 protein. The repertoire holds roughly 120,000 distinct CDR3 sequences, with 90% to 95% as singletons. The sample was CD4+ T cells from PBMCs. These receptors came from a human donor with multiple sclerosis. Each CDR3 is given with its conserved first and last residue. D genes are given only for firm matches. Rows give clone size only sometimes, using once, few, many, or a class for an expanded clone.

NA | NA | TRBJ1-6 | TRBV27 | CASRATDISPLHF | TGTGCCAGCAGGGCCACGGACATTTCACCCCTCCACTTT
TRBD2 | NA | TRBJ2-2 | TRBV29-1 | CSVEGGGGAGTGELFF | TGCAGCGTTGAAGGGGGCGGGGGGGCTGGCACCGGGGAGCTGTTTTTT
TRBD1 | NA | TRBJ1-1 | TRBV10-3 | CATTGAVDTEAFF | TGTGCCACTACAGGGGCGGTAGACACTGAAGCTTTCTTT
NA | NA | TRBJ1-1 | TRBV19 | CASSIRGQEIKAFF | TGTGCCAGTAGTATACGGGGGCAAGAGATTAAAGCTTTCTTT
NA | NA | TRBJ2-3 | TRBV28 | CASLGGLEDTQYF | TGTGCCAGCTTGGGGGGGCTCGAAGATACGCAGTATTTT
TRBD1 | NA | TRBJ2-7 | TRBV25-1 | CASRQGFYEQYF | TGTGCCAGTAGACAGGGTTTCTACGAGCAGTACTTC
NA | NA | TRBJ1-1 | TRBV7-9 | CASSPQPGTTEAFF | TGTGCCAGCAGCCCTCAACCAGGGACCACTGAAGCTTTCTTT
NA | NA | TRBJ1-3 | TRBV12-3/TRBV12-4 | CASSFATGGNTIYF | TGTGCCAGCAGTTTTGCAACAGGGGGAAACACCATATATTTT
NA | NA | TRBJ2-2 | TRBV7-9 | CASSSPRTELGELFF | TGTGCCAGCAGCTCACCCCGGACGGAGCTCGGGGAGCTGTTTTTT
NA | NA | TRBJ2-2 | TRBV13 | CASSLQRELFF | TGTGCCAGCAGCTTGCAGCGGGAGCTGTTTTTT
NA | NA | TRBJ1-2 | TRBV3-1 | CASSQEGGLTGGYTF | TGTGCCAGCAGCCAAGAAGGGGGATTAACGGGCGGCTACACCTTC
NA | NA | TRBJ2-7 | TRBV11-2 | CASSFVGNEQYF | TGTGCCAGCAGCTTCGTAGGTAACGAGCAGTACTTC
NA | NA | TRBJ2-2 | TRBV19 | CASREVAVDTGELFF | TGTGCCAGTAGGGAGGTAGCGGTAGACACCGGGGAGCTGTTTTTT
NA | NA | TRBJ1-1 | TRBV2 | CASTGESGEAFF | TGTGCCAGCACAGGTGAATCGGGTGAAGCTTTCTTT
NA | once | TRBJ2-1 | TRBV25-1 | CASSKPLGSYNEQFF | TGTGCCAGCAGTAAGCCCTTGGGAAGCTACAATGAGCAGTTCTTC
TRBD1 | NA | TRBJ1-2 | TRBV2 | CASSPGTGAPGYTF | TGTGCCAGCAGTCCCGGGACAGGGGCTCCTGGCTACACCTTC
NA | NA | TRBJ1-4 | TRBV11-2 | CASSIRGAGEKLFF | TGTGCCAGCAGCATAAGGGGGGCTGGTGAAAAACTGTTTTTT
NA | NA | TRBJ2-1 | TRBV4-3 | CASSQETWSNEQFF | TGCGCCAGCAGCCAAGAAACGTGGAGCAATGAGCAGTTCTTC
NA | NA | TRBJ1-2 | TRBV27 | CASSRKPPSNYGYTF | TGTGCCAGCAGCCGGAAACCTCCCTCAAACTATGGCTACACCTTC
NA | NA | TRBJ1-1 | TRBV29-1 | CSVGRGGEAFF | TGCAGCGTTGGGCGCGGGGGAGAAGCTTTCTTT
NA | NA | TRBJ2-1 | TRBV6-2/TRBV6-3 | CASSPPRAVHEQFF | TGTGCCAGCAGCCCGCCTCGCGCGGTGCATGAGCAGTTCTTC
NA | NA | TRBJ2-3 | TRBV6-2/TRBV6-3 | CASRWATDTQYF | TGTGCCAGCAGGTGGGCGACAGATACGCAGTATTTT
TRBD1 | NA | TRBJ2-7 | TRBV12-3/TRBV12-4 | CASSRQGISYEQYF | TGTGCCAGCAGCCGACAGGGCATCTCCTACGAGCAGTACTTC
NA | NA | TRBJ1-2 | TRBV6-2/TRBV6-3 | CASSHGNYGYTF | TGTGCCAGCAGTCACGGAAACTATGGCTACACCTTC
NA | NA | TRBJ1-5 | TRBV21-1 | CASSGQTGNNNQPQHF | TGTGCCAGCAGCGGACAGACAGGGAACAACAATCAGCCCCAGCATTTT
TRBD1 | NA | TRBJ1-1 | TRBV4-1 | CASSPLPTGEVGAFF | TGCGCCAGCAGCCCGCTCCCGACAGGGGAGGTTGGAGCTTTCTTT
NA | NA | TRBJ1-4 | TRBV3-1 | CASSSRGGGKEKLFF | TGTGCCAGCAGCTCAAGAGGAGGGGGGAAAGAAAAACTGTTTTTT
NA | few | TRBJ1-1 | TRBV11-1 | CASSLASGATSEAFF | TGTGCCAGCAGCTTAGCTTCAGGGGCTACGTCTGAAGCTTTCTTT
NA | NA | TRBJ1-2 | TRBV19 | CASRNSESGYTF | TGTGCCAGTAGGAATTCTGAGAGCGGCTACACCTTC
TRBD1 | NA | TRBJ2-7 | TRBV6-2/TRBV6-3 | CASSLTGVPYEQYF | TGTGCCAGCAGTTTAACAGGGGTCCCCTACGAGCAGTACTTC
NA | NA | TRBJ1-5 | TRBV19 | CASRTGQPQHF | TGTGCCAGTAGGACCGGTCAGCCCCAGCATTTT
NA | NA | TRBJ1-2 | TRBV9 | CASSAPQMAGALSYGYTF | TGTGCCAGCAGCGCACCCCAAATGGCGGGCGCCCTAAGTTATGGCTACACCTTC
NA | NA | TRBJ1-6 | TRBV6-5 | CATSILNSPLHF | TGTGCCACCTCGATATTGAATTCACCCCTCCACTTT
NA | NA | TRBJ2-1 | TRBV11-2 | CASSRGLAGNEQFF | TGTGCCAGCAGCAGGGGCCTGGCGGGGAATGAGCAGTTCTTC
NA | NA | TRBJ2-2 | TRBV3-1 | CASSQDWAGELFF | TGTGCCAGCAGCCAAGACTGGGCCGGGGAGCTGTTTTTT
NA | NA | TRBJ1-1 | TRBV2 | CASNLRETEAFF | TGTGCCAGCAACCTCAGGGAAACTGAAGCTTTCTTT
NA | NA | TRBJ1-4 | TRBV27 | CASSLAPRGEKLFF | TGTGCCAGCAGTTTAGCACCCAGGGGTGAAAAACTGTTTTTT
NA | NA | TRBJ1-6 | TRBV20-1 | CSAEQGTGSPLHF | TGCAGTGCAGAACAGGGAACCGGTTCACCCCTCCACTTT
TRBD1 | NA | TRBJ2-3 | TRBV5-6 | CASSSGGRSTDTQYF | TGTGCCAGCAGCTCAGGGGGCAGGAGCACAGATACGCAGTATTTT
TRBD1 | NA | TRBJ2-7 | TRBV18 | CASSRSGQGAGEQYF | TGTGCCAGCTCTCGCAGCGGACAGGGGGCCGGCGAGCAGTACTTC
NA | NA | TRBJ2-5 | TRBV7-2 | CASSLGGGAFGETQYF | TGTGCCAGCAGCTTAGGCGGGGGCGCCTTTGGAGAGACCCAGTACTTC
TRBD1 | NA | TRBJ2-7 | TRBV7-9 | CASSLATGGFHEQYF | TGTGCCAGCAGCTTAGCTACAGGGGGCTTCCACGAGCAGTACTTC
NA | once | TRBJ2-1 | TRBV6-1 | CASSAYTGYEQFF | TGTGCCAGCAGTGCCTACACAGGGTATGAGCAGTTCTTC
NA | NA | TRBJ1-1 | TRBV28 | CASSPLRTEAFF | TGTGCCAGCAGCCCCCTCCGCACTGAAGCTTTCTTT
TRBD1 | NA | TRBJ1-3 | TRBV30 | CAWWTGSYGNTIYF | TGTGCCTGGTGGACAGGGTCTTATGGAAACACCATATATTTT
TRBD2 | NA | TRBJ2-5 | TRBV7-9 | CASSTRAGASGETQYF | TGTGCCAGCAGCACCAGAGCGGGGGCCTCGGGAGAGACCCAGTACTTC